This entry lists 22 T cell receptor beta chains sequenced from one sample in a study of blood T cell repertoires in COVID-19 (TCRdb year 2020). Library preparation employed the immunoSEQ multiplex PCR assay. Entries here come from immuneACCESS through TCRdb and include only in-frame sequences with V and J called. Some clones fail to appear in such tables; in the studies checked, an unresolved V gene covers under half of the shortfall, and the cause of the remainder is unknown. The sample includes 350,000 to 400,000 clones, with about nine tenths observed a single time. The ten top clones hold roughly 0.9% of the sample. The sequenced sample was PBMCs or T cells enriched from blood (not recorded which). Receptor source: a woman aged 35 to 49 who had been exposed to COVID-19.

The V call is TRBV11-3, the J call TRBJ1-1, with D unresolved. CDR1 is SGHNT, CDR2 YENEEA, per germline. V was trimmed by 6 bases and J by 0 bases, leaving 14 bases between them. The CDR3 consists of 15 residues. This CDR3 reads CASSRGGPMNTEAFF. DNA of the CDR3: TGTGCCAGCAGTCGGGGAGGGCCCATGAACACTGAAGCTTTCTTT.

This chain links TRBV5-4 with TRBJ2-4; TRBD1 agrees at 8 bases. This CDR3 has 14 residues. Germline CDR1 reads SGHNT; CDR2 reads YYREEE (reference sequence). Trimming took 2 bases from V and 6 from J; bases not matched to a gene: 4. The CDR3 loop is CASSFQGAPNIQYF. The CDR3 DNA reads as TGTGCCAGCAGCTTCCAGGGGGCGCCAAACATTCAGTACTTC.

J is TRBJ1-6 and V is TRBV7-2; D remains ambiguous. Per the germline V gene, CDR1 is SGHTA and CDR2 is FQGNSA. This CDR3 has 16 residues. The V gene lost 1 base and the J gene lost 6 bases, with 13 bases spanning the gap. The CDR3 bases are TGTGCCAGCAGCTTAGAGGTTGTCGGAGGTAATTCACCCCTCCACTTT. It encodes CASSLEVVGGNSPLHF.

The CDR3 sequence: CASSWNRDREGREAFF. The DNA for the CDR3 is TGTGCCAGCAGTTGGAATCGGGACAGGGAAGGGAGGGAAGCTTTCTTT. V usage is TRBV6-5 and J usage is TRBJ1-1; 9 bases are a match to TRBD1. In germline, CDR1 is MNHEY, CDR2 SVGAGI. After removal of 4 bases from V and 8 bases from J, the junction contained 14 bases not matched to a gene. The CDR3 runs 16 residues.

The CDR3: CASSQGTSGIISGANVLTF. CDR3 nucleotides: TGTGCCAGCAGCCAAGGGACTAGCGGGATCATTTCTGGGGCCAACGTCCTGACTTTC. The genes are TRBV7-8 and TRBJ2-6; 13 bases align to TRBD2. The ends lost 5 bases at V and 1 base at J; junction bases unmatched: 8. In germline, CDR1 is SGHVS, CDR2 FQNEAQ. CDR3 length: 19 amino acids.

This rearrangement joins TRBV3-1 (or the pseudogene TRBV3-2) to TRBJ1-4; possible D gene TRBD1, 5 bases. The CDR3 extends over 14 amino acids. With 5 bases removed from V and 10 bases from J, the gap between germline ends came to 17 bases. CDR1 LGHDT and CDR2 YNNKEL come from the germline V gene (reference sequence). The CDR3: CASSIGTSGGKLFF. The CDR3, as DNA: TGTGCCAGCAGCATTGGGACCTCCGGGGGAAAACTGTTTTTT.

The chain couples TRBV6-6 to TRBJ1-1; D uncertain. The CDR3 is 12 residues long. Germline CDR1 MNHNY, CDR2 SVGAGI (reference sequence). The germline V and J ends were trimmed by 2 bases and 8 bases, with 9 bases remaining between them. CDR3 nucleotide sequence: TGTGCCAGCAGTTACCGACTCCCGGAAGCTTTCTTT. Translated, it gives CASSYRLPEAFF.

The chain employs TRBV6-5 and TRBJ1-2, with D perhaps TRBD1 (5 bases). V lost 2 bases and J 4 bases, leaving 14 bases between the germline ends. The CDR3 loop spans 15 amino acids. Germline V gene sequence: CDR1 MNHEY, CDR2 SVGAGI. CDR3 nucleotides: TGTGCCAGCAGTTACAACGGCAGGGATACCTATGGCTACACCTTC. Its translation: CASSYNGRDTYGYTF.

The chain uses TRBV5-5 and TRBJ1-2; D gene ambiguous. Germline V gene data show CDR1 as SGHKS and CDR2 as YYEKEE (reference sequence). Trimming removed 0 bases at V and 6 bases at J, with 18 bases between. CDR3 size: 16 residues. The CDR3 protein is CASSLVPWEAKDGYTF. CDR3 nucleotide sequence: TGTGCCAGCAGCTTGGTTCCCTGGGAGGCCAAGGATGGCTACACCTTC.

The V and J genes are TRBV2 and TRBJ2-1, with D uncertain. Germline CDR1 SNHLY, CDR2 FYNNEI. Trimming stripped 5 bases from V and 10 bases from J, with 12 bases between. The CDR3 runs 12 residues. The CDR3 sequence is CASSPDTREQFF. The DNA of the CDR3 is TGTGCCAGCAGTCCAGACACAAGGGAGCAGTTCTTC.

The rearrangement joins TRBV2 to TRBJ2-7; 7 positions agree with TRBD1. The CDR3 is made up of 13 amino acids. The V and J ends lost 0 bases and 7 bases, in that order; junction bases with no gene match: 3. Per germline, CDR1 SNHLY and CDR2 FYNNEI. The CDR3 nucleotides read TGTGCCAGCAGTGAAGCAGGGGGCGGGGAGCAGTACTTC. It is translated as CASSEAGGGEQYF. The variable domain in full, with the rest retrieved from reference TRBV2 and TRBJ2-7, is EPEVTQTPSHQVTQMGQEVILRCVPISNHLYFYWYRQILGQKVEFLVSFYNNEISEKSEIFDDQFSVERPDGSNFTLKIRSTKLEDSAMYFCASSEAGGGEQYFGPGTRLTVT.

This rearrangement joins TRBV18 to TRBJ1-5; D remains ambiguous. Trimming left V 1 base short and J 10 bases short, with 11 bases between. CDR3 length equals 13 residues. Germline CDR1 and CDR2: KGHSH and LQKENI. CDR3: CASSPRETHPQHF. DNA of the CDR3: TGTGCCAGCTCACCACGGGAGACTCATCCCCAGCATTTT. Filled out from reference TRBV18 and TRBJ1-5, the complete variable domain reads NAGVMQNPRHLVRRRGQEARLRCSPMKGHSHVYWYRQLPEEGLKFMVYLQKENIIDESGMPKERFSAEFPKEGPSILRIQQVVRGDSAAYFCASSPRETHPQHFGDGTRLSIL.

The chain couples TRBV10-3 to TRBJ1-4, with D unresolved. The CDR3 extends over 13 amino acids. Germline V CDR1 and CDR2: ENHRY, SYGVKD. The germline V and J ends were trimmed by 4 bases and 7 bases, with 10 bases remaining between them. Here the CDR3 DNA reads TGTGCCATCAGTGGTGGAGACGGTGAAAAACTGTTTTTT. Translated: CAISGGDGEKLFF.

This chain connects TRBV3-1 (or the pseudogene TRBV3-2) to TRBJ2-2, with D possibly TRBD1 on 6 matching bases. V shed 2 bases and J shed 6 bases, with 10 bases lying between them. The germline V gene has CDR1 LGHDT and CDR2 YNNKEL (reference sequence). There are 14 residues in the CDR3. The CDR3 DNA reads TGTGCCAGCAGCCAAAGTCCAGGGGCCGGGGAGCTGTTTTTT. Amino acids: CASSQSPGAGELFF.

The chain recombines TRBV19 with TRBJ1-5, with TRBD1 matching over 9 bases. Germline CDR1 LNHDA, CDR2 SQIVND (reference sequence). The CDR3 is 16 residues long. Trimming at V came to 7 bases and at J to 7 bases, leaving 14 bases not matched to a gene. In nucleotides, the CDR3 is TGTGCCAGTACCCCCAGAGACAGGGGGAAGGTACAGCCCCAGCATTTT. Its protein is CASTPRDRGKVQPQHF.

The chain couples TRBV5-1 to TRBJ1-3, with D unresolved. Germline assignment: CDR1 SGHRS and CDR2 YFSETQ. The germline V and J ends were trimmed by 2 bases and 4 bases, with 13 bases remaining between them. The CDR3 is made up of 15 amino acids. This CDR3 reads CASSFSVVSGNTIYF. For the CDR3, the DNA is TGCGCCAGCAGCTTCTCAGTGGTTTCAGGAAACACCATATATTTT.

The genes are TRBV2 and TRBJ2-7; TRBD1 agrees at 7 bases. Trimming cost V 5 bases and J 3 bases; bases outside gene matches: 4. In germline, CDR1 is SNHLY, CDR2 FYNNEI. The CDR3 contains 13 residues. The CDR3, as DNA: TGTGCCAGCAGTTATGACAGGGTCTACGAGCAGTACTTC. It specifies CASSYDRVYEQYF.

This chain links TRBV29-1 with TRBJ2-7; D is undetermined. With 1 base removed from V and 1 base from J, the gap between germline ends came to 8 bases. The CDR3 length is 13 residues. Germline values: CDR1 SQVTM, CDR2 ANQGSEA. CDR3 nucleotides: TGCAGCGTTGAAGTTCGACAATCCTACGAGCAGTACTTC. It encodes CSVEVRQSYEQYF.

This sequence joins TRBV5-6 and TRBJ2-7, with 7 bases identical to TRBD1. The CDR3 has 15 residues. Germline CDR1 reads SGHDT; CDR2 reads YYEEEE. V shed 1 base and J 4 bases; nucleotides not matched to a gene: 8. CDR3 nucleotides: TGTGCCAGCAGCTTGTTTGGGACAGACCAATACGAGCAGTACTTC. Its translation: CASSLFGTDQYEQYF.

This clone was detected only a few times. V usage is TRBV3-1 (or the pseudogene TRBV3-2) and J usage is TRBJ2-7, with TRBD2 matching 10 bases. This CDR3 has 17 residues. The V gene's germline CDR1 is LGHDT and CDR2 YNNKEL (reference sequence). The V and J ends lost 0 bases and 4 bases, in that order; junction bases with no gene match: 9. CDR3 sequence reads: CASSQDPASGSSYEQYF. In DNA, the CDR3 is TGTGCCAGCAGCCAAGATCCGGCTAGCGGGAGTAGTTACGAGCAGTACTTC.

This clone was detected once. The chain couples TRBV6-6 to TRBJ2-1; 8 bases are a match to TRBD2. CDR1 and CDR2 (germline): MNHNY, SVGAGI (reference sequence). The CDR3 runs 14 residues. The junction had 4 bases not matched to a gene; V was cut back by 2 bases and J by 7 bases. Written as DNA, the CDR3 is TGTGCCAGCAGTTACAGCGGGAGTTTTAATGAGCAGTTCTTC. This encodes CASSYSGSFNEQFF.

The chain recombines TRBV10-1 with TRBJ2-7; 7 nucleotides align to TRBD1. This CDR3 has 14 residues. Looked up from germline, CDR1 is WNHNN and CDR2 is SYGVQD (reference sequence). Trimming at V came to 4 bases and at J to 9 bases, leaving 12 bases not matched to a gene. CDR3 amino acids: CASSAGTDLYGQYF. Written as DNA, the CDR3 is TGCGCCAGCAGTGCCGGGACAGATCTCTATGGGCAGTACTTC.